Presented here are 19 T cell receptor beta chains from one specimen sequenced in a study of blood T cell repertoires in COVID-19. The method was immunoSEQ multiplex PCR; TCRdb's version includes in-frame clones alone and lacks a portion of them. This sample has hundreds of thousands of clones, with about 83% found just once. Sample: peripheral blood. These receptors all stem from a woman older than 75 with COVID-19, enrolled during active disease.

This chain connects TRBV28 to TRBJ1-5; D is undetermined. Germline CDR1 is MDHEN and CDR2 is SYDVKM. The length of the CDR3 is 15 residues. Trimming took off 3 bases at V and 3 bases at J, with 12 bases between the two ends. CDR3 sequence (DNA): TGTGCCAGCAGTTTCGTCAGGAAACTCAATCAGCCCCAGCATTTT. Amino acid sequence: CASSFVRKLNQPQHF.

The genes are TRBV6-5 and TRBJ1-5, with D tentatively TRBD1 (6 bases). Germline lookup yields CDR1 MNHEY and CDR2 SVGAGI. V lost 6 bases and J lost 4, with 16 bases in between. The CDR3 covers 15 residues. CDR3 nucleotides: TGTGCCAGCAGGTATCAGGGGACGGGGAATCAGCCCCAGCATTTT. Its protein is CASRYQGTGNQPQHF.

The V and J genes are TRBV4-1 and TRBJ1-5; 9 nucleotides match TRBD1. J was trimmed by 6 bases and V by 4 bases; bases with no gene match: 13. This CDR3 is 17 amino acids long. Per the germline V gene, CDR1 is MGHRA and CDR2 is YSYEKL. The CDR3, as DNA: TGCGCCAGCAGCCCTGACTCGGGGACAGGGTACAGTCAGCCCCAGCATTTT. This sequence encodes CASSPDSGTGYSQPQHF.

The V and J genes are TRBV5-1 and TRBJ1-1; 8 nucleotides agree with TRBD1. Losses at the gene ends were 4 bases for V and 4 bases for J; bases not matched to a gene: 9. Germline values: CDR1 SGHRS, CDR2 YFSETQ. The length of the CDR3 is 15 residues. CDR3 nucleotide sequence: TGCGCCAGCAGCCCCTTGACAGGGGCCCCCACTGAAGCTTTCTTT. Protein product: CASSPLTGAPTEAFF.

This rearrangement joins TRBV18 to TRBJ1-5; 7 nucleotides match TRBD1. This CDR3 contains 15 residues. Trimming at V came to 3 bases and at J to 4 bases, leaving 6 bases not matched to a gene. Germline values: CDR1 KGHSH, CDR2 LQKENI. CDR3 sequence reads: CASSPVQGRNQPQHF. For the CDR3, the DNA is TGTGCCAGCTCACCGGTACAGGGGCGGAATCAGCCCCAGCATTTT.

This chain connects TRBV7-9 to TRBJ1-1; D is unclear. CDR1 and CDR2 from the germline V gene are SEHNR and FQNEAQ (reference sequence). V gave up 2 bases and J gave up 6 bases, with 7 bases separating them. The CDR3 loop spans 12 amino acids. In DNA form, the CDR3 reads TGTGCCAGCAGCTTACGCCGCGCTGAAGCTTTCTTT. Translating it yields CASSLRRAEAFF.

J is TRBJ1-1 and V is TRBV7-2, with 7 nucleotides matching TRBD1. Trimming removed 4 bases from V and 11 bases from J; junction bases left unmatched: 13. The CDR3 sequence is 14 residues long. CDR1 and CDR2 from the germline V gene are SGHTA and FQGNSA. CDR3 sequence: CASSSPRGAIRAFF. Here the CDR3 DNA reads TGTGCCAGCAGCTCACCCAGGGGGGCAATAAGGGCTTTCTTT.

The chain recombines TRBV5-5 with TRBJ1-6; D remains ambiguous. The CDR3 runs 17 residues. Per germline, CDR1 SGHKS and CDR2 YYEKEE (reference sequence). V was trimmed by 0 bases and J by 0 bases, leaving 10 bases between them. The CDR3 here is CASSLDTLPSYNSPLHF. For the CDR3, the DNA is TGTGCCAGCAGCTTGGACACCCTCCCCTCCTATAATTCACCCCTCCACTTT. Full variable domain (missing parts from reference TRBV5-5 and TRBJ1-6): DAGVTQSPTHLIKTRGQQVTLRCSPISGHKSVSWYQQVLGQGPQFIFQYYEKEERGRGNFPDRFSARQFPNYSSELNVNALLLGDSALYLCASSLDTLPSYNSPLHFGNGTRLTVT.

V usage is TRBV6-5 and J usage is TRBJ1-4; 7 nucleotides line up with TRBD1. Looked up from germline, CDR1 is MNHEY and CDR2 is SVGAGI. Trimming took 8 bases from V and 0 from J; bases not matched to a gene: 3. The CDR3 sequence is 14 residues long. This CDR3 reads CASGGTATNEKLFF. CDR3 nucleotides: TGTGCCAGCGGGGGGACAGCAACTAATGAAAAACTGTTTTTT.

This chain connects TRBV6-5 to TRBJ1-2, with 8 nucleotides matching TRBD1. In germline, CDR1 is MNHEY, CDR2 SVGAGI. This CDR3 has 13 residues. With V trimmed by 6 bases and J by 6 bases, 6 bases remained unmatched. The CDR3 here is CASRGQGAHGYTF. The DNA of the CDR3 is TGTGCCAGCAGGGGCCAGGGGGCGCATGGCTACACCTTC.

The gene calls are TRBV12-3 or TRBV12-4 and TRBJ2-6; D perhaps matches TRBD2 (7 bases). The CDR3 totals 13 residues. Between the trimmed V and J ends, which lost 7 bases and 11 bases, there was a span of 15 bases. The CDR3 sequence: CASTLGGADVLTF. CDR3 DNA sequence: TGTGCCAGCACCCTTGGGGGGGCAGACGTCCTGACTTTC.

The V gene is TRBV27, the J gene TRBJ1-2; the D is unclear. Trimming took off 2 bases at V and 7 bases at J, with 11 bases between the two ends. CDR1 MNHEY and CDR2 SMNVEV come from the germline V gene (reference sequence). This CDR3 has 13 amino acids. The CDR3 sequence: CASSLASSGGYTF. CDR3 coding DNA: TGTGCCAGCAGTTTAGCCTCTAGTGGTGGCTACACCTTC.

V and J are TRBV10-3 and TRBJ1-2; D uncertain. CDR1 and CDR2 (germline): ENHRY, SYGVKD. This CDR3 has 16 amino acids. Trimming removed 5 bases at V and 0 bases at J, with 16 bases between. CDR3 nucleotides: TGTGCCATCAGTCCCCGCGAGGCCATAGCTAACTATGGCTACACCTTC. Translating it yields CAISPREAIANYGYTF.

The chain has TRBV3-1 (or the pseudogene TRBV3-2) and TRBJ2-5; D is perhaps TRBD2 (6 bases). CDR1 and CDR2 from the germline V gene are LGHDT and YNNKEL (reference sequence). V was trimmed by 2 bases and J by 2 bases, leaving 24 bases between them. This CDR3 contains 19 residues. In DNA form, the CDR3 reads TGTGCCAGCAGCCAAACAAAAGGAAGGAGGGCGGACCAACAAGAGACCCAGTACTTC. It yields the protein CASSQTKGRRADQQETQYF.

The chain carries TRBV7-6 and TRBJ2-2; possibly TRBD1 for D (5 bases). Germline V gene sequence: CDR1 SGHVS, CDR2 FNYEAQ. The CDR3 is made up of 15 amino acids. The germline V and J ends were trimmed by 8 bases and 0 bases, with 13 bases remaining between them. CDR3 sequence reads: CASADSFANTGELFF. CDR3 nucleotide sequence: TGTGCCAGCGCAGACAGTTTCGCGAACACCGGGGAGCTGTTTTTT.

The chain has TRBV5-1 and TRBJ1-1; 7 nucleotides match TRBD1. This CDR3 is built from 16 residues. After removal of 5 bases from V and 1 base from J, the junction contained 11 bases not matched to a gene. Germline-derived CDR1 and CDR2 are SGHRS and YFSETQ. The CDR3 nucleotides are TGCGCCAGCAGGTTAGATACAGGGGCGGGGAACACTGAAGCTTTCTTT. Translated: CASRLDTGAGNTEAFF.

V and J are TRBV10-3 and TRBJ1-2; 9 nucleotides line up with TRBD1. V lost 10 bases to trimming and J lost 8 bases; unmatched junction nucleotides: 8. This CDR3 contains 12 residues. CDR1 ENHRY and CDR2 SYGVKD come from the germline V gene. CDR3 in amino acids: CATVGTGIGYTF. DNA of the CDR3: TGTGCCACCGTCGGGACAGGGATAGGCTACACCTTC.

This rearrangement joins TRBV12-3 or TRBV12-4 to TRBJ1-2; D gene ambiguous. V was shortened by 1 base and J by 4 bases, with 7 bases between the two germline ends. This CDR3 spans 13 amino acids. The CDR3 sequence: CASSLGLIYGYTF. The CDR3 DNA is TGTGCCAGCAGTTTAGGTTTAATCTATGGCTACACCTTC.

V usage is TRBV18 and J usage is TRBJ1-1; 7 bases map to TRBD1. The germline V gene has CDR1 KGHSH and CDR2 LQKENI. This CDR3 comprises 15 residues. Losses at the gene ends were 4 bases for V and 0 bases for J; bases not matched to a gene: 5. CDR3 nucleotides: TGTGCCAGCTCACAACAGGGGCAGCTGAACACTGAAGCTTTCTTT. It is translated as CASSQQGQLNTEAFF. Complete variable domain (other parts from reference TRBV18 and TRBJ1-1): NAGVMQNPRHLVRRRGQEARLRCSPMKGHSHVYWYRQLPEEGLKFMVYLQKENIIDESGMPKERFSAEFPKEGPSILRIQQVVRGDSAAYFCASSQQGQLNTEAFFGQGTRLTVV.